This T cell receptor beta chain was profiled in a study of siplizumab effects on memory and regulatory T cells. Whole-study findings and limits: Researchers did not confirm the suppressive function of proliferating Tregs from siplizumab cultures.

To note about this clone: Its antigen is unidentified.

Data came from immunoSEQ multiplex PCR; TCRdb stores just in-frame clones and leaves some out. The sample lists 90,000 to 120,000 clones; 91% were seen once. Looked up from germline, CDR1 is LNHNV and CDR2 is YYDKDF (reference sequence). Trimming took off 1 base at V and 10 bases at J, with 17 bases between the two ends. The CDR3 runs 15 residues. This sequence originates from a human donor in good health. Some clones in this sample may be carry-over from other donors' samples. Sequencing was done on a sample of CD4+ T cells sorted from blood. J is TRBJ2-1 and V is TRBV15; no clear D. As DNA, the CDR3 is TGTGCCACCAGCAGAGGAAGTCGGCTAGAGGAGGAGCAGTTCTTC. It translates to CATSRGSRLEEEQFF.